The 17 T cell receptor beta chains below come from one sample, sequenced in a study of T-cell reconstitution after alpha-beta-depleted transplantation in children. Unique molecular identifiers were used to barcode this TCRbeta library. TCRdb re-analysed the PCR reads in MiXCR, keeping a single row per CDR3 protein. Among around 800,000 distinct CDR3 sequences listed, 15% to 20% were seen once. The sequenced sample was PBMCs, mostly from graft donor cells, obtained 360 days after TCRalphabeta/CD19-depleted stem cell transplant. The receptors originated from a male patient younger than 18 who had a stem cell transplant for acute lymphoblastic leukemia, so the T cells may come from the graft donor.

This clonotype has a count of ten or more. The CDR3 nucleotides are TGTGCCAGCAGCTTACCGACCGGGGAGCTGTTTTTT. Protein: CASSLPTGELFF. This rearrangement joins TRBV7-3 to TRBJ2-2, with D uncertain. This CDR3 region has 12 residues. Germline assignment: CDR1 SGHTA and CDR2 FQGTGA. V was trimmed by 2 bases and J by 5 bases, leaving 3 bases between them.

The chain has TRBV4-2 and TRBJ2-4; D gene uncertain. The CDR3 is 14 residues long. V was shortened by 6 bases and J by 6 bases, with 15 bases between the two germline ends. From germline, CDR1 is LGHNA and CDR2 YNFKEQ. The DNA of the CDR3 is TGTGCCAGCAGTCCTCGACCCGACGGAAACATTCAGTACTTC. Amino acids: CASSPRPDGNIQYF.

This clonotype was seen only a few times. This sequence joins TRBV15 and TRBJ1-2; D is unresolved. The CDR3 totals 13 residues. Trimming stripped 0 bases from V and 4 bases from J, with 6 bases between. Germline assignment: CDR1 LNHNV and CDR2 YYDKDF (reference sequence). The CDR3 protein is CATSRDFPYGYTF. The CDR3 DNA is TGTGCCACCAGCAGAGACTTTCCCTATGGCTACACCTTC.

This clonotype was detected many times. V is TRBV5-1 and J is TRBJ2-1, with 9 bases fitting TRBD2. Per germline, CDR1 SGHRS and CDR2 YFSETQ. CDR3 length: 15 amino acids. V shed 0 bases, J shed 7 bases, and the junction held 5 bases outside the gene matches. CDR3 in DNA: TGCGCCAGCAGCTTGGCTAGCGGGAAAACTAATGAGCAGTTCTTC. Its protein is CASSLASGKTNEQFF. Based on the CDR3 plus reference TRBV5-1 and TRBJ2-1, the full variable domain is KAGVTQTPRYLIKTRGQQVTLSCSPISGHRSVSWYQQTPGQGLQFLFEYFSETQRNKGNFPGRFSGRQFSNSRSEMNVSTLELGDSALYLCASSLASGKTNEQFFGPGTRLTVL.

The chain is built from TRBV7-6 and TRBJ1-5, with D possibly being TRBD1 (5 bases). V lost 1 base to trimming and J lost 0 bases, with 10 bases between them. The CDR3 loop spans 16 amino acids. Germline V lookup: CDR1 SGHVS, CDR2 FNYEAQ. The CDR3 here is CASSLDDSNSNQPQHF. The DNA of the CDR3 is TGTGCCAGCAGCTTAGATGACAGTAATAGCAATCAGCCCCAGCATTTT.

The chain combines TRBV7-9 with TRBJ2-1; TRBD2 might be the D (5 bases). CDR1 SEHNR and CDR2 FQNEAQ come from the germline V gene (reference sequence). The CDR3 is 13 residues long. The ends were cut back, 11 bases at V and 5 bases at J, with 16 bases in the middle. CDR3: CAGQLGADNEQFF. The DNA of the CDR3 is TGTGCCGGCCAACTCGGAGCGGACAATGAGCAGTTCTTC.

The V and J genes are TRBV20-1 and TRBJ2-7; D call uncertain. The germline V gene has CDR1 DFQATT and CDR2 SNEGSKA (reference sequence). CDR3 length equals 11 residues. With 2 bases removed from V and 6 bases from J, the gap between germline ends came to 8 bases. The CDR3 spells CSARTSREQYF. In nucleotides, the CDR3 is TGCAGTGCTAGAACAAGTCGCGAGCAGTACTTC.

The V and J genes are TRBV29-1 and TRBJ2-1; 7 bases match TRBD2. The CDR3 loop spans 13 amino acids. Germline V gene sequence: CDR1 SQVTM, CDR2 ANQGSEA. DNA of the CDR3: TGCAACGTGGGAGCGGGAAGGAACAATGAGCAGTTCTTC. This sequence encodes CNVGAGRNNEQFF.

The gene calls are TRBV20-1 and TRBJ2-7; D gene unclear. V lost 1 base to trimming and J lost 6 bases, with 10 bases between them. This CDR3 is built from 12 residues. The germline gives CDR1 DFQATT, CDR2 SNEGSKA (reference sequence). In DNA form, the CDR3 reads TGCAGTGCTAGAGTTAGAAAGGGCGAGCAGTACTTC. Translating gives CSARVRKGEQYF.

V gene TRBV11-2 combines with J gene TRBJ2-5; D unclear. The CDR3 runs to 14 residues. Germline V gene sequence: CDR1 SGHAT, CDR2 FQNNGV. V lost 5 bases and J lost 4, with 14 bases in between. The CDR3 bases are TGTGCCAGCAGCCCCATGAGAGTGGGAGAGACCCAGTACTTC. This gives the protein CASSPMRVGETQYF. The full variable domain, completed using reference TRBV11-2 and TRBJ2-5, is EAGVAQSPRYKIIEKRQSVAFWCNPISGHATLYWYQQILGQGPKLLIQFQNNGVVDDSQLPKDRFSAERLKGVDSTLKIQPAKLEDSAVYLCASSPMRVGETQYFGPGTRLLVL.

The CDR3 region has the DNA TGTGCCACCAGTGAGGGGACAGCTGGCTACACCTTC. Its translation is CATSEGTAGYTF. The rearrangement joins TRBV24-1 to TRBJ1-2, with 7 nucleotides matching TRBD1. The CDR3 loop spans 12 amino acids. The V and J ends lost 4 bases and 7 bases, in that order; junction bases with no gene match: 2. Germline V gives CDR1 KGHDR, CDR2 SFDVKD.

This clonotype was counted between two and nine times. The V and J genes are TRBV25-1 and TRBJ1-2; D possibly corresponds to TRBD1 (6 bases). The CDR3 extends over 13 amino acids. The V end was cut by 5 bases, the J end by 8 bases, with 15 bases between. Germline V gene sequence: CDR1 MGHDK, CDR2 SYGVNS. The CDR3 DNA follows: TGTGCCAGCAGTAGGTGGGGGCTCGGCGGCTACACCTTC. It specifies CASSRWGLGGYTF.

V is TRBV20-1 and J is TRBJ2-7; perhaps TRBD1 as D (6 bases). There are 16 residues in the CDR3. Trimming left V 6 bases short and J 0 bases short, with 21 bases between. CDR1 and CDR2 from the germline V gene are DFQATT and SNEGSKA (reference sequence). The CDR3 reads CSAKRNIQGNSYEQYF. The CDR3 DNA is TGCAGTGCCAAACGTAACATCCAGGGGAACTCCTACGAGCAGTACTTC.

The CDR3 nucleotides are TGTGCCAGCAGTAAGGAAGGGAACACCGGGGAGCTGTTTTTT. This translates into CASSKEGNTGELFF. The chain links TRBV7-7 to TRBJ2-2; D call uncertain. Looked up from germline, CDR1 is SSHAT and CDR2 is FNYEAQ (reference sequence). V was pared by 6 bases and J by 1 base, with 9 bases between. The CDR3 contains 14 residues.

This clonotype has just a few counts. This rearrangement joins TRBV7-2 to TRBJ2-3; D unclear. The CDR3 extends over 15 amino acids. Germline CDR1 and CDR2: SGHTA and FQGNSA. V lost 4 bases to trimming and J lost 2 bases, with 13 bases between them. In DNA, the CDR3 is TGTGCCAGCAGCTCCCGGCCTTGGAACACAGATACGCAGTATTTT. Its protein product is CASSSRPWNTDTQYF.

The chain links TRBV27 to TRBJ2-5, with D possibly matching TRBD1 (5 bases). Germline V gene data show CDR1 as MNHEY and CDR2 as SMNVEV (reference sequence). V was shortened by 5 bases and J by 5 bases, with 12 bases between the two germline ends. The length of the CDR3 is 13 residues. In DNA, the CDR3 is TGTGCCAGCAGTCTCCAGGGCTACGAGACCCAGTACTTC. Protein product: CASSLQGYETQYF.

This clonotype was found a few times. The genes are TRBV24-1 and TRBJ2-1, with TRBD2 identical over 10 bases. The germline gives CDR1 KGHDR, CDR2 SFDVKD. The J segment lost 6 bases and the V segment lost 3 bases, leaving 4 bases of the junction unmatched. The CDR3 runs to 15 residues. The CDR3 DNA sequence: TGTGCCACCAGTGATCCGGGACTAGCGCCCAATGAGCAGTTCTTC. It codes for CATSDPGLAPNEQFF.